Below are 5 T cell receptor beta chains sequenced from a single sample in a study of blood T cell repertoires in COVID-19. The repertoire was sequenced with immunoSEQ multiplex PCR; TCRdb's copy has only in-frame clones and lacks some. The sample lists around 480,000 clones; approximately 88% were seen once. What was sequenced was peripheral blood. These receptors were collected from a woman aged 45-65 years with COVID-19, enrolled during active disease.

This clone was detected once. The CDR3 DNA reads TGCGCCAGCAGCTGGACCTCGCCTCAGGGAGATACGCAGTATTTT. Amino acid sequence: CASSWTSPQGDTQYF. V and J are TRBV5-1 and TRBJ2-3; D might be TRBD1 (5 bases). Germline V gives CDR1 SGHRS, CDR2 YFSETQ. The CDR3 is made up of 15 amino acids. Trimming removed 3 bases from V and 5 bases from J, with 16 bases in between.

This chain joins TRBV5-1 and TRBJ2-2, with D tentatively TRBD1 (5 bases). Germline values: CDR1 SGHRS, CDR2 YFSETQ. Trimming left V 2 bases short and J 13 bases short, with 21 bases between. The CDR3 is made up of 15 amino acids. The CDR3 loop reads CASSFLGRGSLRLFF. CDR3 in DNA: TGCGCCAGCAGCTTCTTAGGAAGGGGATCACTAAGGCTGTTTTTT.

The chain uses TRBV7-4 and TRBJ1-5; D is possibly TRBD1 (5 bases). CDR3 length equals 17 residues. Germline CDR1 is SGHVT and CDR2 is SQSDAQ. With 7 bases removed from V and 7 bases from J, the gap between germline ends came to 26 bases. The CDR3 region is CASIIGFPGNKGQPQHF. The CDR3 DNA reads as TGTGCCAGCATAATTGGCTTCCCAGGGAATAAAGGGCAGCCCCAGCATTTT.

V is TRBV5-1 and J is TRBJ2-3; D is possibly TRBD1 (6 bases). Germline V gives CDR1 SGHRS, CDR2 YFSETQ. The CDR3 consists of 17 residues. V lost 1 base to trimming and J lost 6 bases, with 21 bases between them. In DNA, the CDR3 is TGCGCCAGCAGCTTGAAGGCAGGGGCTTTGATCCCCGATACGCAGTATTTT. Translation gives CASSLKAGALIPDTQYF.

V and J are TRBV30 and TRBJ1-1; D unclear. Trimming shortened V by 5 bases and J by 3 bases, and 10 bases separated the two germline ends. Germline loops: CDR1 GTSNPN, CDR2 SVGIG (reference sequence). The CDR3 consists of 12 residues. The CDR3 here is CAWQWSYTEAFF. The CDR3 DNA sequence: TGTGCCTGGCAGTGGTCTTACACTGAAGCTTTCTTT.